One TCR beta chain is described in this entry. The sample belongs to a study of technical replicates of blood from several donors. Clones were sequenced by immunoSEQ multiplex PCR, and TCRdb holds only the in-frame ones, with some missing. The sample lists 50,000 to 70,000 clones, over 75% occurring once. Deletions cut 2 bases from V and 1 base from J, with 6 bases between. The germline V gene has CDR1 MNHEY and CDR2 SVGAGI. The CDR3 covers 15 residues. The chain has TRBV6-5 and TRBJ1-6; D gene ambiguous. Sequenced sample: PBMCs. The clonotype comes from a human donor in good health. Some clones in this sample may be carry-over from other donors' samples. As DNA, the CDR3 is TGTGCCAGCAGTTACGAGGTTTCCTATAATTCACCCCTCCACTTT. Translated, it gives CASSYEVSYNSPLHF.